The 7 T cell receptor beta chains reported below all come from one sample, sequenced in a study of early T cells in non-severe SARS-CoV-2 infection. Via MiXCR, TCRdb re-called the 5' RACE reads, giving one row per CDR3 protein. The table has 50,000 to 80,000 distinct CDR3 sequences, 8% to 9% seen once; the top ten hold about an eighth. The source material was whole blood, sampled at baseline. The receptor source for this set is an adult who was a healthcare worker with PCR-confirmed SARS-CoV-2 infection or an uninfected control (not recorded which).

The chain is built from TRBV10-3 and TRBJ2-7, with D perhaps TRBD1 (6 bases). The germline V and J ends were trimmed by 0 bases and 2 bases, with 14 bases remaining between them. Germline CDR1 is ENHRY and CDR2 is SYGVKD. The CDR3 runs 16 residues. CDR3 sequence reads: CAISESDGTTTYEQYF. The CDR3 DNA reads as TGTGCCATCAGTGAGTCAGACGGGACAACGACCTACGAGCAGTACTTC.

This clonotype turned up a few times. The chain recombines TRBV3-1 with TRBJ1-5, with D possibly TRBD1 on 6 matching bases. Germline V gene data show CDR1 as LGHDT and CDR2 as YNNKEL (reference sequence). Trimming took 2 bases from V and 7 from J, leaving 15 bases between them. The CDR3 has 15 amino acids. CDR3 in amino acids: CASSQMPGQNQPQHF. The CDR3 DNA sequence: TGTGCCAGCAGCCAAATGCCGGGACAAAACCAGCCCCAGCATTTT.

This clonotype was observed a few times. This chain joins TRBV20-1 and TRBJ2-1; no clear D. Trimming shortened V by 1 base and J by 7 bases, and 8 bases separated the two germline ends. CDR3 size: 12 residues. CDR1 is DFQATT, CDR2 SNEGSKA, per germline (reference sequence). The CDR3 is CSARGAWNEQFF. CDR3 coding DNA: TGCAGTGCTAGAGGGGCCTGGAATGAGCAGTTCTTC.

V is TRBV7-3 and J is TRBJ1-2, with a possible D match to TRBD1 (5 bases). The CDR3 sequence is 15 residues long. V lost 2 bases, J lost 6 bases, and 16 bases lay in between. Germline CDR1 is SGHTA and CDR2 is FQGTGA. CDR3 bases: TGTGCCAGCAGCTTAGACGGGGCCCCACTAGATGGCTACACCTTC. Translation: CASSLDGAPLDGYTF.

J is TRBJ2-3 and V is TRBV27; 9 nucleotides align to TRBD1. The length of the CDR3 is 14 residues. Trimming took 6 bases from V and 5 from J; bases not matched to a gene: 6. Germline CDR1 and CDR2: MNHEY and SMNVEV (reference sequence). The CDR3 sequence is CASSGQGTIDTQYF. CDR3 sequence (DNA): TGTGCCAGCAGCGGACAGGGGACAATAGATACGCAGTATTTT.

This clonotype was counted at least ten times. The genes are TRBV6-5 and TRBJ1-6, with a weak D call TRBD1 (6 bases). Trimming took 6 bases from V and 7 from J, leaving 22 bases between them. The germline V gene has CDR1 MNHEY and CDR2 SVGAGI. This CDR3 comprises 17 residues. This CDR3 reads CASSPRSGDIYNSPLHF. The DNA of the CDR3 is TGTGCCAGCAGCCCCCGGTCAGGGGATATCTACAATTCACCCCTCCACTTT.

V and J are TRBV12-3 or TRBV12-4 and TRBJ1-5; D ambiguous. The CDR3 runs 13 residues. The V and J ends lost 2 bases and 8 bases respectively, with 10 bases between them. CDR3 bases: TGTGCCAGCAGTTTAAGGGAGAGCGAGCCCCAGCATTTT. This gives the protein CASSLRESEPQHF.